This T cell receptor beta chain originates from a study of cytomegalovirus exposure and HLA in healthy donors. Across the whole study: Counted in an early data release were approximately 85 million unique TCRs from HLA-typed donors.

It was with 60 Vbeta and 13 Jbeta primers that the PCR ran. Libraries were prepared by immunoSEQ multiplex PCR; TCRdb keeps only in-frame clonotypes and omits some of them. Here the sample spans about 130,000 clones, 65% to 75% being singletons. A remark on this clone: Its target is unknown.

The study, taken as a whole, reports: Judged likely to be a sequencing artifact was a cluster of highly shared sequence variants.

Everyone who donated was a healthy bone marrow donor. The CDR3 length is 16 residues. What was sequenced was PBMCs. The TCR sequence derives from a woman aged 45-65 years in good health and CMV-seropositive. The chain is built from TRBV21-1 and TRBJ2-7; the D call of TRBD1 is as the table states it, not checked on the DNA. TRBV21-1 represents a pseudogene. CDR3 sequence reads: CASSKARRTGVMEQYF. CDR3 nucleotides: TGTGCCAGCAGCAAAGCGCGTAGGACAGGGGTCATGGAGCAGTACTTC.